A single sample is the source of the 25 T cell receptor beta chains below, sequenced in a study of cytomegalovirus exposure and HLA in healthy donors. The PCR contained 60 Vbeta and 13 Jbeta primers. Some clones are missing from TCRdb's copy, which holds only in-frame ones; the method was immunoSEQ multiplex PCR. The data contain about 110,000 clones, about 81% of them seen just once; the ten biggest clones take up 2.5% to 3%. Sequencing was done on a sample of PBMCs. These TCRs come from a male donor in good health and CMV-seropositive.

V gene TRBV18 combines with J gene TRBJ1-1; D is unresolved. Trimming took 1 base from V and 0 from J, leaving 18 bases between them. The V gene's germline CDR1 is KGHSH and CDR2 LQKENI. CDR3 length: 18 residues. This CDR3 reads CASSPLPGKSNLNTEAFF. The CDR3 DNA sequence: TGTGCCAGCTCACCACTACCGGGGAAATCTAACTTGAACACTGAAGCTTTCTTT.

This clone has more than one count but fewer than ten. The chain couples TRBV5-5 to TRBJ1-1; D is possibly TRBD1 (5 bases). The germline gives CDR1 SGHKS, CDR2 YYEKEE (reference sequence). Trimming cost V 3 bases and J 1 base, with 10 bases left between them. This CDR3 spans 14 amino acids. This CDR3 reads CASSYDRTNTEAFF. The CDR3 coding sequence is TGTGCCAGCAGCTACGACAGAACGAACACTGAAGCTTTCTTT.

This chain uses TRBV5-1 with TRBJ2-1; 8 positions match TRBD2. CDR1 and CDR2 from the germline V gene are SGHRS and YFSETQ. V lost 1 base, J lost 4 bases, and 10 bases stayed unmatched. The CDR3 covers 17 residues. As DNA, the CDR3 is TGCGCCAGCAGCTTGTGGGGGGAAACTAGCGGTTACAATGAGCAGTTCTTC. Its translation: CASSLWGETSGYNEQFF.

This clone was picked up a small number of times. The rearrangement joins TRBV2 to TRBJ2-2, with 11 nucleotides matching TRBD2. The CDR3 runs 16 residues. J was trimmed by 4 bases and V by 6 bases; bases with no gene match: 7. Germline V gene sequence: CDR1 SNHLY, CDR2 FYNNEI. Written as DNA, the CDR3 is TGTGCCAGCAGGGGGGCTAGCGGGGGGTCCACCGGGGAGCTGTTTTTT. Encoded protein: CASRGASGGSTGELFF. Complete variable domain (other parts from reference TRBV2 and TRBJ2-2): EPEVTQTPSHQVTQMGQEVILRCVPISNHLYFYWYRQILGQKVEFLVSFYNNEISEKSEIFDDQFSVERPDGSNFTLKIRSTKLEDSAMYFCASRGASGGSTGELFFGEGSRLTVL.

This clone was recorded a few times. The rearrangement joins TRBV7-8 to TRBJ1-6; the D gene is possibly TRBD1 (5 bases). Trimming removed 8 bases at V and 0 bases at J, with 14 bases between. The CDR3 length is 16 residues. Germline V lookup: CDR1 SGHVS, CDR2 FQNEAQ. In DNA, the CDR3 is TGTGCCAGCTCACCGGGACTGAGCTCCTATAATTCACCCCTCCACTTT. It encodes CASSPGLSSYNSPLHF. Combining the CDR3 with reference TRBV7-8 and TRBJ1-6 gives the whole variable domain GAGVSQSPRYKVAKRGQDVALRCDPISGHVSLFWYQQALGQGPEFLTYFQNEAQLDKSGLPSDRFFAERPEGSVSTLKIQRTQQEDSAVYLCASSPGLSSYNSPLHFGNGTRLTVT.

Here the CDR3 reads CASSEWEGNQPQHF. The CDR3 DNA sequence: TGTGCCAGCAGTGAATGGGAGGGCAATCAGCCCCAGCATTTT. This sequence joins TRBV25-1 and TRBJ1-5; D is unclear. V was shortened by 1 base and J by 2 bases, with 6 bases between the two germline ends. The germline gives CDR1 MGHDK, CDR2 SYGVNS. There are 14 residues in the CDR3.

The chain joins TRBV6-1 to TRBJ2-7; weak D call: TRBD2 (5 bases). CDR1 and CDR2 (germline): MNHNS, SASEGT. The CDR3 length is 11 residues. The CDR3 region has the DNA TGTGCGACAAATGAGGGTGGCGAGCAGTACTTC. This encodes CATNEGGEQYF.

V and J are TRBV7-9 and TRBJ2-3; 13 positions match TRBD2. In germline, CDR1 is SEHNR, CDR2 FQNEAQ (reference sequence). CDR3 length: 14 amino acids. J lost 7 bases, V lost 11 bases, and 9 bases had no gene match. CDR3 in DNA: TGTGCCGCGCAAGGACTAGCGGGGGTTAATACGCAGTATTTT. It is translated as CAAQGLAGVNTQYF.

The chain couples TRBV30 to TRBJ2-1; TRBD2 matches at 7 bases. There are 16 residues in the CDR3. Trimming at V came to 4 bases and at J to 1 base, leaving 10 bases not matched to a gene. Germline assignment: CDR1 GTSNPN and CDR2 SVGIG (reference sequence). For the CDR3, the DNA is TGTGCCTGGACCGTTCTCGGGGGAGGGTCCTACAATGAGCAGTTCTTC. It encodes CAWTVLGGGSYNEQFF.

Only one count was recorded for this clone. The V call is TRBV18, the J call TRBJ2-7; D is possibly TRBD1 (5 bases). Germline CDR1 KGHSH, CDR2 LQKENI. V lost 3 bases, J lost 6 bases, and 18 bases lay in between. This CDR3 has 15 amino acids. This CDR3 is CASSPPGRPTGEQYF. CDR3 coding DNA: TGTGCCAGCTCACCCCCAGGGCGCCCAACGGGCGAGCAGTACTTC.

The chain has TRBV7-9 and TRBJ1-2; TRBD1 matches at 11 bases. Germline V gene data show CDR1 as SEHNR and CDR2 as FQNEAQ (reference sequence). CDR3 size: 18 residues. With V trimmed by 7 bases and J by 6 bases, 19 bases remained unmatched. CDR3 sequence: CASTLDFRDGQGADGYTF. The CDR3 DNA is TGTGCCAGCACTCTTGACTTCCGCGACGGACAGGGGGCGGATGGCTACACCTTC.

A few counts support this clone. The J gene is TRBJ2-6, the V gene TRBV19; no clear D. This CDR3 is built from 14 residues. V was trimmed by 5 bases and J by 4 bases, leaving 9 bases between them. Germline CDR1 is LNHDA and CDR2 is SQIVND (reference sequence). The CDR3 loop reads CASSSTSGANVLTF. CDR3 DNA: TGTGCCAGTAGTTCCACATCCGGGGCCAACGTCCTGACTTTC.

This clone was seen only once. J is TRBJ2-5 and V is TRBV30; possible D gene TRBD2, 5 bases. The V and J ends lost 2 bases and 5 bases respectively, with 9 bases between them. This CDR3 spans 12 amino acids. Per the germline V gene, CDR1 is GTSNPN and CDR2 is SVGIG (reference sequence). CDR3 residues: CAWSSTGETQYF. The CDR3 DNA follows: TGTGCCTGGAGTTCTACGGGGGAGACCCAGTACTTC.

The rearrangement uses TRBV12-5 and TRBJ1-1; 9 bases line up with TRBD1. Losses at the gene ends were 0 bases for V and 3 bases for J; bases not matched to a gene: 2. CDR1 and CDR2 from the germline V gene are LGHNT and FRNRAP. CDR3 length: 15 amino acids. CDR3 loop: CASGLVQGADTEAFF. The DNA for the CDR3 is TGTGCTAGTGGTTTGGTACAGGGGGCCGACACTGAAGCTTTCTTT.

V and J are TRBV15 and TRBJ1-4; D gene unclear. Germline-derived CDR1 and CDR2 are LNHNV and YYDKDF (reference sequence). CDR3 length: 14 residues. V dropped 6 bases and J dropped 8 bases, with 16 bases sitting between them. The CDR3 sequence: CATRASNAREKLFF. The DNA of the CDR3 is TGTGCCACCAGAGCGAGCAACGCCAGAGAAAAACTGTTTTTT. The full variable domain, completed using reference TRBV15 and TRBJ1-4, is DAMVIQNPRYQVTQFGKPVTLSCSQTLNHNVMYWYQQKSSQAPKLLFHYYDKDFNNEADTPDNFQSRRPNTSFCFLDIRSPGLGDTAMYLCATRASNAREKLFFGSGTQLSVL.

The J gene is TRBJ2-7, the V gene TRBV2; TRBD2 might be the D (6 bases). The V gene lost 9 bases and the J gene lost 6 bases, with 15 bases spanning the gap. CDR3 size: 12 residues. The germline gives CDR1 SNHLY, CDR2 FYNNEI. The CDR3 region is CASQLYGGEQYF. The DNA for the CDR3 is TGTGCCAGTCAGTTATACGGGGGCGAGCAGTACTTC.

The chain is built from TRBV7-2 and TRBJ2-5, with 8 bases identical to TRBD1. The CDR3 extends over 13 amino acids. J gave up 5 bases and V 5 bases, and 4 bases lay outside the gene matches. From germline, CDR1 is SGHTA and CDR2 FQGNSA. This CDR3 is CASSPGGGETQYF. As DNA, the CDR3 is TGTGCCAGCAGCCCAGGGGGCGGGGAGACCCAGTACTTC.

V is TRBV10-2 and J is TRBJ2-1, with 9 bases that match TRBD2. In germline, CDR1 is WSHSY, CDR2 SAAADI. The CDR3 is 17 amino acids. After removal of 5 bases from V and 2 bases from J, the junction contained 10 bases not matched to a gene. The CDR3 sequence: CASSNSGLAPTYNEQFF. The CDR3 region has the DNA TGCGCCAGCAGTAACTCTGGACTAGCGCCCACCTACAATGAGCAGTTCTTC.

This rearrangement joins TRBV6-5 to TRBJ1-1, with 7 bases matching TRBD1. Germline CDR1 and CDR2: MNHEY and SVGAGI. The CDR3 consists of 15 residues. Germline trimming cut 0 bases from V and 5 bases from J; bases unmatched to any gene: 6. For the CDR3, the DNA is TGTGCCAGCAGTTACTCGGCGACAGGGCGAACTGAAGCTTTCTTT. Its protein product is CASSYSATGRTEAFF.

The chain links TRBV29-1 to TRBJ2-1; D perhaps matches TRBD2 (6 bases). From germline, CDR1 is SQVTM and CDR2 ANQGSEA. With 4 bases removed from V and 1 base from J, the gap between germline ends came to 20 bases. The CDR3 contains 17 residues. CDR3: CSVAGSGLSISYNEQFF. DNA of the CDR3: TGCAGCGTTGCGGGTAGCGGACTCAGTATATCCTACAATGAGCAGTTCTTC.

This chain uses TRBV6-6 with TRBJ1-4; D might be TRBD1 (5 bases). V was trimmed by 6 bases and J by 8 bases, leaving 16 bases between them. Per the germline V gene, CDR1 is MNHNY and CDR2 is SVGAGI (reference sequence). The length of the CDR3 is 14 residues. The CDR3 reads CASRSRQWGEKLFF. CDR3 in DNA: TGTGCCAGCAGGAGTAGACAGTGGGGAGAAAAACTGTTTTTT.

Only one count was recorded for this clone. J is TRBJ2-2 and V is TRBV28, with 8 bases identical to TRBD1. Trimming took 3 bases from V and 5 from J; bases not matched to a gene: 17. The CDR3 runs to 19 residues. In germline, CDR1 is MDHEN, CDR2 SYDVKM. CDR3 bases: TGTGCCAGCAGTTTGCCCGGACAGGGATATGGACTTTCGACCGGGGAGCTGTTTTTT. Protein product: CASSLPGQGYGLSTGELFF.

The rearrangement links TRBV9 to TRBJ2-3; 9 bases agree with TRBD2. V was clipped by 3 bases and J by 6 bases; unmatched bases: 8. Germline lookup yields CDR1 SGDLS and CDR2 YYNGEE. This CDR3 is built from 15 residues. The CDR3 is CASSASGMKADTQYF. The DNA of the CDR3 is TGTGCCAGCAGCGCTAGCGGGATGAAGGCTGATACGCAGTATTTT.

The rearrangement links TRBV9 to TRBJ2-1, with 11 nucleotides matching TRBD2. The CDR3 length is 15 residues. Germline lookup yields CDR1 SGDLS and CDR2 YYNGEE. Trimming cost V 3 bases and J 5 bases; bases outside gene matches: 4. The CDR3 bases are TGTGCCAGCAGCGACGGGACTAGCGGAGACAATGAGCAGTTCTTC. Its translation is CASSDGTSGDNEQFF.

This clone was counted between two and nine times. This chain joins TRBV5-4 and TRBJ1-2; the match to TRBD1 covers 9 bases. Unmatched junction bases numbered 8, after V lost 2 bases and J lost 3 bases. CDR3 length: 16 amino acids. CDR1 is SGHNT and CDR2 is YYREEE in the germline V gene (reference sequence). CDR3 in amino acids: CASSFPGTGLDYGYTF. CDR3 DNA sequence: TGTGCCAGCAGCTTTCCCGGGACAGGGCTCGACTATGGCTACACCTTC.